In its sample, the clone carrying this T cell receptor (beta chain) was seen once. These data come from a study of cytomegalovirus exposure and HLA in healthy donors. V lost 5 bases, J lost 3 bases, and 11 bases lay in between. CDR3 length equals 14 residues. Per the germline V gene, CDR1 is MDHEN and CDR2 is SYDVKM. Amplification used 60 Vbeta primers and 13 Jbeta primers. Clones were read by immunoSEQ multiplex PCR, and TCRdb kept only the in-frame ones, dropping some. This table has about 160,000 clones, about 80% appearing once. This TCR was recovered from a man aged 30-40 years in good health and CMV-seronegative. Sequenced input: PBMCs. The V gene is TRBV28, the J gene TRBJ2-1; D may be TRBD2 (5 bases). Here the CDR3 DNA reads TGTGCCAGCAGTATCCTTGGGAGCTACAATGAGCAGTTCTTC. Amino acid sequence: CASSILGSYNEQFF.